Sequencing of this T cell receptor (beta chain) was carried out in a study of beta chain features in type 1 diabetes. Study background: In age, gender and cell yields, patients were similar to healthy donors. Broader study findings: Among patients with Type 1 diabetes, TCRB CDR3s were moderately but significantly shorter in every one of the four CD4+ subsets. The question of HLA type influencing TCRB rearrangement was one that remained unresolved here.

Investigators reverse transcribed all isolated RNA, so they sequenced expressed TCRB transcripts. TCRdb's copy holds only in-frame clones and misses some; the assay was immunoSEQ multiplex PCR. The top ten clones hold over 0.4% of a sample with 150,000 or so clones, roughly 50% of them seen once. The CDR3 totals 11 residues. In germline, CDR1 is SGHDT, CDR2 YYEEEE. V was trimmed by 0 bases and J by 8 bases, leaving 6 bases between them. Remarks on this clone: Its antigen is not known.

This TCR came from a young man in good health. The sequencing sample was made of Tregs from blood. V usage is TRBV5-6 and J usage is TRBJ2-7; tentative D call: TRBD1 (6 bases). CDR3 DNA: TGTGCCAGCAGCTTGGGGGGGCAGCAGTACTTC. Translating it yields CASSLGGQQYF.